Each of the 20 T cell receptor beta chains below was sequenced from the same sample in a study of blood T cell repertoires in COVID-19. The table came from immunoSEQ multiplex PCR; TCRdb's copy has only in-frame clones and leaves some out. The table includes approximately 100,000 clones, 60% to 80% detected once. What was sequenced was peripheral blood. The receptor source for this set is a human donor with acute or convalescent COVID-19. The donor label of this sample is uncertain.

This clone was seen more than once but under ten times. The chain employs TRBV4-1 and TRBJ1-1, with D unclear. The CDR3 extends over 14 amino acids. The germline V gene has CDR1 MGHRA and CDR2 YSYEKL. V was trimmed by 5 bases and J by 7 bases, leaving 17 bases between them. The CDR3 nucleotides are TGCGCCAGCAGCTCGCCGGCGGGGAAAATTGAAGCTTTCTTT. Its protein product is CASSSPAGKIEAFF.

The chain uses TRBV9 and TRBJ1-6; TRBD1 might be the D (6 bases). CDR3 size: 15 residues. V lost 4 bases to trimming and J lost 7 bases, with 15 bases between them. The V gene's germline CDR1 is SGDLS and CDR2 YYNGEE. The CDR3: CASSSELQGNSPLHF. The CDR3 DNA follows: TGTGCCAGCAGCTCCGAACTACAGGGAAATTCACCCCTCCACTTT.

The V call is TRBV28, the J call TRBJ1-1; no clear D gene. V was pared by 5 bases and J by 4 bases, with 8 bases between. This CDR3 is 12 amino acids long. The germline gives CDR1 MDHEN, CDR2 SYDVKM. CDR3 bases: TGTGCCAGCAGTGGGCTTGGCACTGAAGCTTTCTTT. It specifies CASSGLGTEAFF.

The rearrangement uses TRBV30 and TRBJ1-6, with 7 bases identical to TRBD1. V trimming: 4 bases; J trimming: 10 bases; junction bases outside the gene matches: 13. CDR1 and CDR2 (germline): GTSNPN, SVGIG (reference sequence). CDR3 length: 15 residues. CDR3: CAWTPWDRPISPLHF. CDR3 in DNA: TGTGCCTGGACACCATGGGACAGACCTATATCACCCCTCCACTTT.

The chain recombines TRBV28 with TRBJ1-2, with TRBD1 identical over 7 bases. Germline V CDR1 and CDR2: MDHEN, SYDVKM. With 6 bases clipped from V and 3 bases from J, the junction kept 1 base outside the gene matches. The CDR3 is 12 amino acids. Written as DNA, the CDR3 is TGTGCCAGCAGCGGACAGGACTATGGCTACACCTTC. Its translation: CASSGQDYGYTF.

The chain couples TRBV24-1 to TRBJ2-5; 7 bases map to TRBD1. V lost 3 bases and J lost 5; bases outside the gene matches: 8. The germline CDR1 and CDR2 sequences are KGHDR and SFDVKD. This CDR3 is 15 amino acids long. Here the CDR3 reads CATSDLRGGVETQYF. Here the CDR3 DNA reads TGTGCCACCAGTGATCTGAGAGGGGGCGTGGAGACCCAGTACTTC.

J is TRBJ2-1 and V is TRBV6-5; possible D gene TRBD1, 5 bases. CDR1 and CDR2 from the germline V gene are MNHEY and SVGAGI. The germline V and J ends were trimmed by 5 bases and 0 bases, with 11 bases remaining between them. The CDR3 totals 15 residues. The CDR3 region has the DNA TGTGCCAGCAGTCTACAGGCGATCTCCTACAATGAGCAGTTCTTC. Amino acids: CASSLQAISYNEQFF.

The genes are TRBV4-1 and TRBJ2-1, with a possible D match to TRBD2 (6 bases). CDR3 length equals 12 residues. Trimming took 6 bases from V and 7 from J, leaving 10 bases between them. Germline CDR1 is MGHRA and CDR2 is YSYEKL. The CDR3 spells CASRSGLNEQFF. The DNA for the CDR3 is TGCGCCAGCAGATCCGGACTAAATGAGCAGTTCTTC.

By its share, this clone is medium-sized (0.01 to 0.1%). The rearrangement uses TRBV3-1 (or the pseudogene TRBV3-2) and TRBJ1-5; D ambiguous. Trimming cost V 5 bases and J 0 bases, with 11 bases left between them. The CDR3 covers 15 residues. The V gene's germline CDR1 is LGHDT and CDR2 YNNKEL (reference sequence). The CDR3 DNA sequence: TGTGCCAGCAGCTTGCGAGGGCTTAGCAATCAGCCCCAGCATTTT. It encodes CASSLRGLSNQPQHF.

V is TRBV27 and J is TRBJ1-5; 7 nucleotides match TRBD1. Germline values: CDR1 MNHEY, CDR2 SMNVEV (reference sequence). This CDR3 spans 15 amino acids. Trimming removed 5 bases from V and 0 bases from J; junction bases left unmatched: 4. The CDR3 region is CASSPTGYSNQPQHF. As DNA, the CDR3 is TGTGCCAGCAGTCCGACAGGGTATAGCAATCAGCCCCAGCATTTT.

This chain links TRBV24-1 with TRBJ1-2; D not resolved. Trimming took 0 bases from V and 4 from J, leaving 5 bases between them. There are 13 residues in the CDR3. Germline V gene lookup returns CDR1 KGHDR and CDR2 SFDVKD. The CDR3 here is CATSDLGSYGYTF. The CDR3 DNA is TGTGCCACCAGTGATTTGGGCAGCTATGGCTACACCTTC.

The rearrangement uses TRBV5-1 and TRBJ2-6; 9 bases map to TRBD2. Germline V lookup: CDR1 SGHRS, CDR2 YFSETQ. The ends lost 2 bases at V and 0 bases at J; junction bases unmatched: 6. This CDR3 comprises 18 residues. CDR3: CASSFHPTSGSGANVLTF. The CDR3 coding sequence is TGCGCCAGCAGCTTTCATCCGACTAGCGGCTCTGGGGCCAACGTCCTGACTTTC.

This clone has more than one count but fewer than ten. This rearrangement joins TRBV4-2 to TRBJ1-1; no firm D call. The V gene's germline CDR1 is LGHNA and CDR2 YNFKEQ. There are 15 residues in the CDR3. Trimming left V 5 bases short and J 1 base short, with 14 bases between. For the CDR3, the DNA is TGTGCCAGCAGCTCGCAACCGGGAAAGAACACTGAAGCTTTCTTT. Residues: CASSSQPGKNTEAFF.

The chain links TRBV6-5 to TRBJ2-7; 7 nucleotides align to TRBD1. The germline CDR1 and CDR2 sequences are MNHEY and SVGAGI. With V trimmed by 10 bases and J by 5 bases, 11 bases remained unmatched. The CDR3 runs to 13 residues. CDR3 sequence reads: CAIRGQEFHEQYF. DNA for the CDR3: TGTGCCATCCGTGGACAGGAATTCCACGAGCAGTACTTC.

V usage is TRBV9 and J usage is TRBJ2-1; possibly TRBD1 for D (6 bases). Germline values: CDR1 SGDLS, CDR2 YYNGEE. The CDR3 sequence is 14 residues long. Trimming removed 3 bases from V and 6 bases from J, with 13 bases in between. CDR3 sequence: CASSASRGGNEQFF. CDR3 DNA sequence: TGTGCCAGCAGCGCTAGCAGGGGTGGCAATGAGCAGTTCTTC.

V usage is TRBV29-1 and J usage is TRBJ2-7, with 9 bases fitting TRBD1. Trimming at V came to 5 bases and at J to 5 bases, leaving 10 bases not matched to a gene. The CDR3 length is 14 residues. The germline CDR1 and CDR2 sequences are SQVTM and ANQGSEA. The CDR3 bases are TGCAGCGTTTTGGGACAGGGAGGTAGGGACGAGCAGTACTTC. This codes for CSVLGQGGRDEQYF.

V gene TRBV3-1 (or the pseudogene TRBV3-2) combines with J gene TRBJ1-1, with D tentatively TRBD1 (6 bases). The V end lost 4 bases, the J end lost 0 bases, and 12 bases lay between the germline ends. Germline values: CDR1 LGHDT, CDR2 YNNKEL (reference sequence). The CDR3 spans 15 residues. CDR3 sequence: CASSPTGTLNTEAFF. As DNA, the CDR3 is TGTGCCAGCAGCCCCACCGGGACACTGAACACTGAAGCTTTCTTT.

In its sample, this clone was seen many times. The gene calls are TRBV4-1 and TRBJ1-5; TRBD1 is a possible D gene (5 bases). The CDR3 has 14 amino acids. Germline CDR1 MGHRA, CDR2 YSYEKL. V lost 1 base and J 4 bases, leaving 8 bases between the germline ends. CDR3 DNA: TGCGCCAGCAGCCAAGTCGGGGGGAATCAGCCCCAGCATTTT. This sequence encodes CASSQVGGNQPQHF.

The chain couples TRBV5-4 to TRBJ2-1, with 7 bases matching TRBD1. Germline lookup yields CDR1 SGHNT and CDR2 YYREEE (reference sequence). The CDR3 extends over 14 amino acids. Losses at the gene ends were 2 bases for V and 8 bases for J; bases not matched to a gene: 7. CDR3 sequence: CASSFRQGWDEQFF. CDR3 coding DNA: TGTGCCAGCAGCTTCCGACAGGGATGGGATGAGCAGTTCTTC.

V is TRBV2 and J is TRBJ1-3; 10 nucleotides agree with TRBD1. The CDR3 contains 17 residues. V lost 4 bases to trimming and J lost 0 bases; unmatched junction nucleotides: 6. Germline CDR1 is SNHLY and CDR2 is FYNNEI. CDR3 loop: CASSGDRGASSGNTIYF. DNA of the CDR3: TGTGCCAGCAGTGGGGACAGGGGCGCGAGCTCTGGAAACACCATATATTTT.